The clone carrying this TCR beta chain occurred a few times. The CDR3 spans 16 residues. In germline, CDR1 is LNHDA, CDR2 SQIVND (reference sequence). V shed 4 bases and J 7 bases; nucleotides not matched to a gene: 10. The sample is drawn from a study of blood T cell repertoires in COVID-19. The overall study: In each case, the material was cDNA or gDNA derived from T cells, B-cell-depleted T cells, or PBMCs.

Measured with immunoSEQ multiplex PCR; TCRdb has only the in-frame clones, and not every one. The sample consists of 250,000 to 300,000 clones, about 73% of them appearing once. The chain carries TRBV19 and TRBJ1-5, with 10 positions matching TRBD1. Sequencing was carried out using peripheral blood. The sequence came from a woman at least 80 years old with acute or convalescent COVID-19. CDR3 DNA sequence: TGTGCCAGTAGTAAAACTGACAGGGGGCGCGGGCAGCCCCAGCATTTT. Translated, it gives CASSKTDRGRGQPQHF.